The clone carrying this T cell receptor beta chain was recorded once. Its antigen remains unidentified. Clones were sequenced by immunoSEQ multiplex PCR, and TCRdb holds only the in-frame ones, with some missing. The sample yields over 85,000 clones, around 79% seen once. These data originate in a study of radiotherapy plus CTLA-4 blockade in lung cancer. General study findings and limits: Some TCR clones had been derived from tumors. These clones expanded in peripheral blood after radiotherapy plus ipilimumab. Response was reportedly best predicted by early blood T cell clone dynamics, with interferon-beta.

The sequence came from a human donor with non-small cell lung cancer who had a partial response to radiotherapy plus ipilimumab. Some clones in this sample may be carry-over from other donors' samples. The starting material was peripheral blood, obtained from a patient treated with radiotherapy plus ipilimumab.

The CDR3 DNA reads as TGTGCCAGCAGCTTGGCCGCAGGGGGCGCAATCTACGAGCAGTACTTC. It is translated as CASSLAAGGAIYEQYF. This chain connects TRBV5-4 to TRBJ2-5, with 8 bases matching TRBD1. The DNA end lines up better with TRBJ2-7; the J call may be wrong. Germline assignment: CDR1 SGHNT and CDR2 YYREEE (reference sequence). CDR3 size: 16 residues.